This T cell receptor beta chain appears in the sequencing data of a study of CD8 T cells in ankylosing spondylitis. Study results and caveats: Those disease-linked clones were CD8+; they were also relatively rare in peripheral blood. Typical of ankylosing spondylitis blood, it appeared, was a TCR beta motif of seven to nine highly homologous variants.

The ends lost 4 bases at V and 8 bases at J; junction bases unmatched: 8. Per germline, CDR1 SEHNR and CDR2 FQNEAQ (reference sequence). This CDR3 is built from 14 residues. This clonotype showed up just a few times. Its cognate antigen is unknown. Construction of TCR beta libraries was performed using quantitative 5'-RACE with molecular barcodes. One entry per CDR3 protein results from TCRdb running MiXCR on the 5' RACE reads. The data contain hundreds of thousands of distinct CDR3 sequences, about 13% of them singletons. This sequence was found in a male donor with ankylosing spondylitis. Material for sequencing was blood, either unsorted or a sorted T cell fraction (not recorded which). This chain connects TRBV7-9 to TRBJ1-5; the match to TRBD1 covers 7 bases. CDR3 sequence (DNA): TGTGCCAGCAGCTCGACAGGGCTCATTGAGCCCCAGCATTTT. This sequence encodes CASSSTGLIEPQHF.